The rows below give T cell receptor beta chains drawn from one sample of a study of human T cells and chemical hapten exposure. TCRdb redid the calling of the RACE reads with MiXCR, one entry per CDR3 protein. The repertoire consists of some 59,000 distinct CDR3 sequences, with 11% occurring once and the leading ten covering 3% to 4.5%. The material was whole blood, obtained in connection with sensitization to the hapten diphenylcyclopropenone (DPC). These TCRs come from a woman aged 40 to 50 with alopecia areata. Some clones in this sample may be carry-over from other donors' samples. CDR3s include the opening cysteine and the closing phenylalanine or tryptophan. The D gene is left open where the match is weak. The size entry is marked missing in some rows and otherwise reads once, few, many or a size class.

d_gene: .; v_gene: TRBV28; j_gene: TRBJ1-5; abundance: many; CDR3aa: CASTDPARGLQPQHF; CDR3nt: TGTGCCAGCACCGACCCCGCCCGGGGGCTTCAGCCCCAGCATTTT
d_gene: TRBD1; v_gene: TRBV6-5; j_gene: TRBJ2-2; abundance: .; CDR3aa: CASSRLDRGLSGELFF; CDR3nt: TGTGCCAGCAGTCGCCTCGACAGGGGGCTATCCGGGGAGCTGTTTTTT
d_gene: .; v_gene: TRBV20-1; j_gene: TRBJ1-2; abundance: .; CDR3aa: CSWRGREAGYTF; CDR3nt: TGCAGTTGGCGGGGCAGGGAGGCTGGCTACACCTTC
d_gene: TRBD1; v_gene: TRBV7-7; j_gene: TRBJ2-2; abundance: few; CDR3aa: CASSKDRGATGELFF; CDR3nt: TGTGCTAGCAGCAAAGACAGGGGCGCCACCGGGGAGCTGTTTTTT
d_gene: .; v_gene: TRBV9; j_gene: TRBJ1-5; abundance: many; CDR3aa: CASSYSDSSNQPQHF; CDR3nt: TGTGCCAGCAGCTATTCGGACAGTAGCAATCAGCCCCAGCATTTT
d_gene: .; v_gene: TRBV9; j_gene: TRBJ2-7; abundance: few; CDR3aa: CASSPRGAVQYEQYF; CDR3nt: TGTGCCAGCAGCCCTAGGGGAGCGGTGCAATACGAGCAGTACTTC
d_gene: .; v_gene: TRBV7-2; j_gene: TRBJ2-7; abundance: few; CDR3aa: CASSFRVHEQYF; CDR3nt: TGTGCCAGCAGCTTCAGGGTCCACGAGCAGTACTTC
d_gene: .; v_gene: TRBV12-3/TRBV12-4; j_gene: TRBJ2-6; abundance: .; CDR3aa: CASSFRPGANVLTF; CDR3nt: TGTGCCAGCAGTTTCAGGCCCGGGGCCAACGTCCTGACTTTC
d_gene: .; v_gene: TRBV12-2; j_gene: TRBJ1-1; abundance: many; CDR3aa: CASRLELLGAQLNTEAFF; CDR3nt: TGTGCAAGTCGCTTAGAACTTCTCGGGGCCCAGTTGAACACTGAAGCTTTCTTT
d_gene: TRBD1; v_gene: TRBV6-2/TRBV6-3; j_gene: TRBJ2-7; abundance: many; CDR3aa: CASSQQGADEQYF; CDR3nt: TGTGCCAGCAGCCAACAGGGGGCCGACGAGCAGTACTTC
d_gene: TRBD1; v_gene: TRBV6-2/TRBV6-3; j_gene: TRBJ2-7; abundance: few; CDR3aa: CASRTYLQGSALEQYF; CDR3nt: TGTGCCAGCAGAACCTACTTACAGGGGAGCGCGCTCGAGCAGTACTTC
d_gene: TRBD2; v_gene: TRBV20-1; j_gene: TRBJ2-1; abundance: .; CDR3aa: CSEAGAGYNEQFF; CDR3nt: TGCAGTGAGGCGGGAGCGGGGTACAATGAGCAGTTCTTC
d_gene: .; v_gene: TRBV7-6; j_gene: TRBJ1-5; abundance: many; CDR3aa: CASSLTRDQPQHF; CDR3nt: TGTGCCAGCAGCTTAACGAGAGATCAGCCCCAGCATTTT
d_gene: .; v_gene: TRBV6-5; j_gene: TRBJ1-4; abundance: many; CDR3aa: CASTADPVGEKLFF; CDR3nt: TGTGCCAGCACCGCAGACCCTGTTGGTGAAAAACTGTTTTTT
d_gene: .; v_gene: TRBV19; j_gene: TRBJ1-1; abundance: .; CDR3aa: CASSIEVATEAFF; CDR3nt: TGTGCCAGTAGTATCGAGGTGGCGACTGAAGCTTTCTTT
d_gene: .; v_gene: TRBV19; j_gene: TRBJ2-1; abundance: .; CDR3aa: CASSIAPSGSSYNEQFF; CDR3nt: TGTGCCAGTAGTATAGCCCCGAGCGGCAGCTCCTACAATGAGCAGTTCTTC
d_gene: .; v_gene: TRBV6-1; j_gene: TRBJ2-7; abundance: many; CDR3aa: CASTPYGAESYEQYF; CDR3nt: TGTGCCAGCACCCCCTATGGGGCAGAGTCCTACGAGCAGTACTTC
d_gene: .; v_gene: TRBV7-8; j_gene: TRBJ1-1; abundance: many; CDR3aa: CASSLVFLNTEAFF; CDR3nt: TGTGCCAGCAGCTTAGTCTTCTTGAACACTGAAGCTTTCTTT
d_gene: TRBD1; v_gene: TRBV24-1; j_gene: TRBJ2-1; abundance: many; CDR3aa: CATSDPGTGRSYNEQFF; CDR3nt: TGTGCCACCAGTGACCCCGGGACAGGGCGATCCTACAATGAGCAGTTCTTC
d_gene: TRBD1; v_gene: TRBV5-6; j_gene: TRBJ2-5; abundance: few; CDR3aa: CASASQGGQETQYF; CDR3nt: TGTGCCAGCGCTTCACAGGGGGGCCAAGAGACCCAGTACTTC
d_gene: .; v_gene: TRBV12-3/TRBV12-4; j_gene: TRBJ2-1; abundance: few; CDR3aa: CASSLRRRDNEQFF; CDR3nt: TGTGCCAGCAGCCTAAGGCGGAGGGACAATGAGCAGTTCTTC
d_gene: .; v_gene: TRBV4-2; j_gene: TRBJ1-2; abundance: many; CDR3aa: CASSQDSDSAYGYTF; CDR3nt: TGTGCCAGCAGCCAAGATTCCGACAGTGCGTATGGCTACACCTTC
d_gene: .; v_gene: TRBV9; j_gene: TRBJ2-5; abundance: few; CDR3aa: CASSVGGAWETQYF; CDR3nt: TGTGCCAGCAGCGTAGGAGGCGCCTGGGAGACCCAGTACTTC
d_gene: .; v_gene: TRBV12-3/TRBV12-4; j_gene: TRBJ1-6; abundance: once; CDR3aa: CASRNGVFF; CDR3nt: TGTGCCAGCAGGAACGGGGTGTTTTTT